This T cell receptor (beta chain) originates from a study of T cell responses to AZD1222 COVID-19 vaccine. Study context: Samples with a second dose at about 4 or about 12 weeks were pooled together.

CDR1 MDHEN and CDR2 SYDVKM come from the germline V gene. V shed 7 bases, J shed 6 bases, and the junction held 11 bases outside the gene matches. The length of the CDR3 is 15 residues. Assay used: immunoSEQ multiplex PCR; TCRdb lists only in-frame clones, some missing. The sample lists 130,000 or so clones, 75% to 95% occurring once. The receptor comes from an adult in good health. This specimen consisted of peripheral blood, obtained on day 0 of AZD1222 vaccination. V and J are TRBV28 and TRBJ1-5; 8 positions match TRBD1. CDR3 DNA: TGTGCCAGCACCATCGGACAGGGCGGGTTTCAGCCCCAGCATTTT. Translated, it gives CASTIGQGGFQPQHF.